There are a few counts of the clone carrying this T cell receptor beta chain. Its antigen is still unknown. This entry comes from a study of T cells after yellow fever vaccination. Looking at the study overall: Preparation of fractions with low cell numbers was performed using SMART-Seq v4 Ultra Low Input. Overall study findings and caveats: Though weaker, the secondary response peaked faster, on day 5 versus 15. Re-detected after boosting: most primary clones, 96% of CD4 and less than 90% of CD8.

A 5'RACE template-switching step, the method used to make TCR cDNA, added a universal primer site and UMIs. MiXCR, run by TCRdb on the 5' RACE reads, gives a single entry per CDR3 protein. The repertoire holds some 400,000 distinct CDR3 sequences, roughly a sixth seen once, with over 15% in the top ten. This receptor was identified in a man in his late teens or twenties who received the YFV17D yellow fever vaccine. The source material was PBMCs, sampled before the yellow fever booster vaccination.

CDR3 amino acids: CASSRSPGQGSVYGYTF. The CDR3 DNA reads as TGTGCCAGCTCACGGAGTCCGGGACAGGGTTCCGTCTATGGCTACACCTTC. This chain uses TRBV18 with TRBJ1-2; the match to TRBD1 covers 9 bases. The V gene end was trimmed by 4 bases and the J gene end by 4 bases; junction bases not matched to a gene: 13. Per germline, CDR1 KGHSH and CDR2 LQKENI. This CDR3 has 17 amino acids.